This TCR beta chain was obtained from a study of blood T cell repertoires in COVID-19. During the 2 weeks before they entered the study, exposed participants had met someone with a PCR-confirmed or clinician-diagnosed COVID-19 case. There are 13 residues in the CDR3. Looked up from germline, CDR1 is SGHNT and CDR2 is YENEEA. The V segment lost 4 bases and the J segment 4 bases; nucleotides outside the gene matches: 3. Assay used: immunoSEQ multiplex PCR; TCRdb lists only in-frame clones, some missing. This sample carries roughly 250,000 clones, 83% of them seen once, and the ten largest clones take 3.6%.

Source material: PBMCs or T cells enriched from blood (not recorded which). The V call is TRBV11-3, the J call TRBJ1-1; 7 bases align to TRBD1. The receptor's source is a woman in her forties who had been exposed to COVID-19. CDR3 nucleotides: TGTGCCAGCAGCTGGAGACAGGGCACTGAAGCTTTCTTT. This codes for CASSWRQGTEAFF.